One sample yielded the 5 T cell receptor beta chains listed below, sequenced in a study of CD4 T cells in relation to SARS-CoV-2 and coronaviruses. Sequenced by immunoSEQ multiplex PCR; TCRdb stores in-frame clones only, minus some. The table lists about 36,000 clones, over 60% of them singletons. Antigens of these TCRs are unknown. Specimen: memory CD4+ T cells from PBMCs, cultured in vitro. The receptors here all came from an adult with COVID-19.

This clone was detected once. V usage is TRBV2 and J usage is TRBJ2-5; TRBD1 might be the D (6 bases). CDR1 and CDR2 (germline): SNHLY, FYNNEI. V shed 6 bases and J shed 5 bases, with 13 bases lying between them. The CDR3 has 13 residues. In DNA form, the CDR3 reads TGTGCCAGCAGCGGTCAGGGGTTTGAGACCCAGTACTTC. It is translated as CASSGQGFETQYF.

This chain links TRBV5-1 with TRBJ2-3, with 11 bases identical to TRBD2. Germline V gene data show CDR1 as SGHRS and CDR2 as YFSETQ. Trimming at V came to 0 bases and at J to 5 bases, leaving 8 bases not matched to a gene. The CDR3 loop spans 17 amino acids. The CDR3 DNA reads as TGCGCCAGCAGCTTGGCGGGTAGCGGGAGGGCCAAAGATACGCAGTATTTT. Its translation is CASSLAGSGRAKDTQYF.

The chain uses TRBV5-6 and TRBJ2-1, with D uncertain. Germline V gene sequence: CDR1 SGHDT, CDR2 YYEEEE. V was pared by 2 bases and J by 9 bases, with 9 bases between. The length of the CDR3 is 12 residues. CDR3 DNA: TGTGCCAGCAGCTTCCCCCCGGGTGAGCAGTTCTTC. It is translated as CASSFPPGEQFF.

This chain uses TRBV15 with TRBJ2-5, with TRBD1 identical over 10 bases. The CDR3 extends over 15 amino acids. Germline V gene sequence: CDR1 LNHNV, CDR2 YYDKDF (reference sequence). J was trimmed by 4 bases and V by 5 bases; bases with no gene match: 7. The CDR3: CATSADRGLIETQYF. The DNA for the CDR3 is TGTGCCACCAGCGCTGACAGGGGGCTAATAGAGACCCAGTACTTC.

The chain links TRBV11-2 to TRBJ2-1; 8 bases align to TRBD1. Germline-derived CDR1 and CDR2 are SGHAT and FQNNGV. The CDR3 covers 14 residues. After removal of 6 bases from V and 7 bases from J, the junction contained 8 bases not matched to a gene. The CDR3 sequence: CASSRTGSDNEQFF. CDR3 in DNA: TGTGCCAGCAGTAGGACAGGGTCTGATAATGAGCAGTTCTTC.